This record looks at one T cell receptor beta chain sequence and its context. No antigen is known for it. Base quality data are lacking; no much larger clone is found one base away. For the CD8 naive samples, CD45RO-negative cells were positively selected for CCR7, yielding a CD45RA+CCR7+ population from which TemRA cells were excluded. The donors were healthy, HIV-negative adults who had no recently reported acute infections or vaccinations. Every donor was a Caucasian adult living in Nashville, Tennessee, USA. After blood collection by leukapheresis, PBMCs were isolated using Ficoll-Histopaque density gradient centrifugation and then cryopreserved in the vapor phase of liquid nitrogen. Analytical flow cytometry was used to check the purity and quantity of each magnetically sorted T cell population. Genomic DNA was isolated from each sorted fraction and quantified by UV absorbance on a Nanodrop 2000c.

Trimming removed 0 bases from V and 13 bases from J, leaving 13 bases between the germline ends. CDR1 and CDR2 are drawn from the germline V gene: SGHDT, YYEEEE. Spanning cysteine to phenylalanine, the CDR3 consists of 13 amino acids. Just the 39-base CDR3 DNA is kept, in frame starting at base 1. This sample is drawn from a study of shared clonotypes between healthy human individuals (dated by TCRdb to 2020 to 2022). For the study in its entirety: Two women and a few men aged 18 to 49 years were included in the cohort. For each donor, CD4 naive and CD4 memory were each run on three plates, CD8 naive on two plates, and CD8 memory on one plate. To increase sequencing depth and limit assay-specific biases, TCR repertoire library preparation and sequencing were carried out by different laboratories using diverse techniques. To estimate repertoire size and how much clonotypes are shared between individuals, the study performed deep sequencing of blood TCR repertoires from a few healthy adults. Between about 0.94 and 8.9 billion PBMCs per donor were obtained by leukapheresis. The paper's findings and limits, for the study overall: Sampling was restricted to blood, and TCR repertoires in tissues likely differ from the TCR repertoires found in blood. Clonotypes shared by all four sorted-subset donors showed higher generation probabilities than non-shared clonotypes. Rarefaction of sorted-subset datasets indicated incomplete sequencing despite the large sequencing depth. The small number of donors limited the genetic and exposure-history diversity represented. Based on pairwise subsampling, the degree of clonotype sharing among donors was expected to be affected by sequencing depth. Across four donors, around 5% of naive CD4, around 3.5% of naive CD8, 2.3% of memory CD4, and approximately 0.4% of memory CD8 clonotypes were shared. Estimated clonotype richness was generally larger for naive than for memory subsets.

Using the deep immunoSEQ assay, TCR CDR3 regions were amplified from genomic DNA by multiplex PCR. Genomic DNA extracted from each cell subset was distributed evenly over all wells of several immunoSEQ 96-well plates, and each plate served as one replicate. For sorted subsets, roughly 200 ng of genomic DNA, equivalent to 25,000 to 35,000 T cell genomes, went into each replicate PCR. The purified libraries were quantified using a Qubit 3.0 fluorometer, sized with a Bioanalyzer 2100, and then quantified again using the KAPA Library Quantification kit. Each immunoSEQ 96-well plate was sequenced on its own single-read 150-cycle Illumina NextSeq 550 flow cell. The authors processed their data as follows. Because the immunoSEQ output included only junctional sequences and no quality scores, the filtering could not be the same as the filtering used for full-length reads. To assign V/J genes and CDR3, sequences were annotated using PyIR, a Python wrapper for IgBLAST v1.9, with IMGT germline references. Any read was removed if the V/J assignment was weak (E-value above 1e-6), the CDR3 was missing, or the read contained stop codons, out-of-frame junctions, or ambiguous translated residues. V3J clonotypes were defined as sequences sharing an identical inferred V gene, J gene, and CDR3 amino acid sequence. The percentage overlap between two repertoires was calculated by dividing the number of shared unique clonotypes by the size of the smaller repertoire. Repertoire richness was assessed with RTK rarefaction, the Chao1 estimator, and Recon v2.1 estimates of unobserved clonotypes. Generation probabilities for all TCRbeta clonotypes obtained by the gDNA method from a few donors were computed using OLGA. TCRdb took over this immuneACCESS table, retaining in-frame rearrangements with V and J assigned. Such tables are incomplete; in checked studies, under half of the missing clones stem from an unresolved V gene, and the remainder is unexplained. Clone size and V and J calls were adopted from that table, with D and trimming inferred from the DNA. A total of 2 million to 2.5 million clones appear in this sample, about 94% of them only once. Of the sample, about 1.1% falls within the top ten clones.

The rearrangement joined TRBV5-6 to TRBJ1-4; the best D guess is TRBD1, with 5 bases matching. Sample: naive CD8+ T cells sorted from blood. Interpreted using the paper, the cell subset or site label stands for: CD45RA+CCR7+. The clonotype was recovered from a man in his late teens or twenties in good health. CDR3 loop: CASSLEAGFGLFF. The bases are TGTGCCAGCAGCTTGGAGGCAGGGTTTGGACTGTTTTTT.